These 28 T cell receptor beta chains were sequenced from one sample in a study of CD8+ T cells in alopecia areata. Sequencing relied on a cDNA template that was reverse transcribed from extracted RNA. Sequencing used immunoSEQ multiplex PCR; TCRdb keeps in-frame clones, though not all of them. Recorded here are approximately 280,000 clones, none singletons. The authors sorted pooled cutaneous lymph node cells using CD4, CD8alpha, NKG2D, NKG2ACE and other markers. The sample was CD4+ T cells sorted from a lymph node. The receptors were sampled from a C3H/HeJ mouse with alopecia areata. The strain bears MHC haplotype H2-k.

This clone was seen more than once but under ten times. The gene names given are mouse names. The DNA ends 4 residues before the CDR3 does, and the rest of the CDR3 is filled in from the germline J gene. The V gene is TRBV13-2, the J gene TRBJ2-2, with a weak D call TRBD1 (7 bases). Germline lookup yields CDR1 NNHNN and CDR2 SYGAGS (reference sequence). The CDR3 is 14 amino acids. Trimming left V 5 bases short and J 3 bases short, with 11 bases between. The CDR3 DNA, read in part, is TGTGCCAGCGGCCTCAGGGGGGACACCGGG. This translates into CASGLRGDTG. The entire CDR3 protein is CASGLRGDTGQLYF.

This clone has only a few counts. Each gene name is a mouse one. The read comes to an end 4 residues before the CDR3 does, leaving the germline J gene to fill in the end. The genes are TRBV13-1 and TRBJ2-5, with 9 bases aligning to TRBD1. Germline V gives CDR1 NSHNY, CDR2 SYGAGN. With V trimmed by 2 bases and J by 0 bases, 1 base remained unmatched. The CDR3 sequence is 15 residues long. CDR3 sequence: CASSEQGANQDTQYF. The CDR3 DNA, read in part, is TGTGCCAGCAGTGAACAGGGGGCTAACCAAGAC.

As regards this clone: Gene names denote mouse genes. The sequence runs out 4 residues before the end of the CDR3; the remainder is reconstructed from the germline J gene. The chain has TRBV19 and TRBJ1-1; TRBD1 is a possible D gene (5 bases). The CDR3 sequence is 12 residues long. From germline, CDR1 is FNHDT and CDR2 SITEND (reference sequence). V lost 8 bases to trimming and J lost 1 base, with 9 bases between them. The DNA read from the CDR3 is TGTGCCAGATCGACAGAAAACACA. This translates into CARSTENT. The entire CDR3 is CARSTENTEVFF.

This clone was found a few times. Mouse names are used for the genes. Incomplete CDR3 DNA: TGTGCCTGGAGTCTAGGGGATGCCGGCACA. Encoded protein: CAWSLGDAGT. The entire CDR3 protein is CAWSLGDAGTEVFF. The rearrangement uses TRBV31 and TRBJ1-1; a possible D gene is TRBD1 (5 bases). The read gets to within 4 residues of the CDR3 end, and the germline J gene fills in the rest. Trimming stripped 0 bases from V and 4 bases from J, with 12 bases between. The germline V gene encodes CDR1 GKSSPN and CDR2 SITVG. The CDR3 spans 14 residues.

This clone has a handful of counts. Gene names are mouse gene names. The read stops 4 residues short of the end of the CDR3; the missing end is completed from the germline J gene. This chain links TRBV19 with TRBJ2-1; 8 bases map to TRBD2. Trimming at V came to 2 bases and at J to 6 bases, leaving 7 bases not matched to a gene. Per the germline V gene, CDR1 is FNHDT and CDR2 is SITEND (reference sequence). This CDR3 spans 15 amino acids. This CDR3 reads CASSMGGRGRAEQFF. The part of the CDR3 DNA that was read is TGTGCCAGCAGTATGGGGGGGCGCGGACGTGCT. The full variable domain, completed using reference TRBV19 and TRBJ2-1, is GGIITQTPKFLIGQEGQKLTLKCQQNFNHDTMYWYRQDSGKGLRLIYYSITENDLQKGDLSEGYDASREKKSSFSLTVTSAQKNEMAVFLCASSMGGRGRAEQFFGPGTRLTVL.

This clone has only a few counts. Gene names refer to mouse genes. CDR3 loop: CATPGQNYAEQFF. The CDR3 bases that were read are TGTGCCACTCCGGGACAAAACTATGCT. The chain uses TRBV19 and TRBJ2-1; TRBD1 might be the D (6 bases). The CDR3 end falls 4 residues outside the read, so it is completed with the germline J gene. This CDR3 is built from 13 residues. The V and J ends lost 9 bases and 1 base respectively, with 11 bases between them. Germline CDR1 reads FNHDT; CDR2 reads SITEND (reference sequence).

This clone has a handful of counts. Gene names are the mouse ones. The missing CDR3 end, 4 residues past where the read stops, is filled in from the germline J gene. The V call is TRBV19, the J call TRBJ2-5; 12 nucleotides match TRBD1. The CDR3 contains 15 residues. Germline loops: CDR1 FNHDT, CDR2 SITEND (reference sequence). CDR3 in amino acids: CASSPRDRGRDTQYF. Partial CDR3 DNA: TGTGCCAGCAGTCCCCGGGACAGGGGGCGAGAC.

About this clone: Mouse names are used for the genes. The read finishes 4 residues shy of the CDR3 end, and the germline J gene is used to complete it. The V call is TRBV13-1, the J call TRBJ2-3, with D perhaps matching TRBD2 (7 bases). The germline CDR1 and CDR2 sequences are NSHNY and SYGAGN. The CDR3 runs to 13 residues. CDR3 residues: CASSEGGGETLYF. CDR3 bases read: TGTGCCAGCAGTGAGGGGGGCGGAGAA.

This clone was seen ten or more times. Gene names and germline refer to mouse. The read falls 4 residues short of the CDR3 end, and the missing part is taken from the germline J gene. Other DNA sequences in the same sample also yield this CDR3. The V call is TRBV19, the J call TRBJ2-3, with 7 bases fitting TRBD2. The germline gives CDR1 FNHDT, CDR2 SITEND (reference sequence). The CDR3 totals 15 residues. The ends lost 0 bases at V and 0 bases at J; junction bases unmatched: 1. Partial CDR3 DNA: TGTGCCAGCAGTATAGCTGGGGGAAGTGCAGAA. Its translation is CASSIAGGSAE. The full CDR3 protein is CASSIAGGSAETLYF.

This clone was detected a few times. Gene names follow the mouse nomenclature. The read terminates 4 residues before the CDR3 end, so the remaining end is supplied by the germline J gene. Other DNA sequences from this sample encode an identical CDR3 as well. The chain has TRBV17 and TRBJ2-7; TRBD2 matches at 12 bases. Germline trimming cut 5 bases from V and 2 bases from J; bases unmatched to any gene: 1. This CDR3 has 14 residues. In germline, CDR1 is MNHDT, CDR2 YYDKIL. Partial CDR3 DNA: TGTGCTAGCAGTCGGGACTGGGGGGCCTAT. Its translation is CASSRDWGAY. The CDR3, in full, reads CASSRDWGAYEQYF.

This clone was counted only a few times. Gene names follow the mouse nomenclature. The read ends 4 residues shy of where the CDR3 ends; the end is completed using the germline J gene. Other DNA sequences in the same sample also yield this CDR3. The chain carries TRBV31 and TRBJ2-3; 8 bases are shared with TRBD2. This CDR3 is built from 15 residues. Trimming cost V 3 bases and J 0 bases; bases outside gene matches: 5. CDR1 GKSSPN and CDR2 SITVG come from the germline V gene. The CDR3 sequence: CAWSLWGASAETLYF. CDR3 bases read: TGTGCCTGGAGCCTCTGGGGGGCTAGTGCAGAA.

In the case of this clone: These gene names are mouse names. The observed sequence ends 4 residues before the CDR3 terminus, with the missing tail filled in from the germline J gene. This sample also contains other DNA sequences that code for the same CDR3. V is TRBV1 and J is TRBJ2-7, with TRBD2 matching 9 bases. V lost 4 bases to trimming and J lost 0 bases; unmatched junction nucleotides: 1. Germline V gene data show CDR1 as NSQYPW and CDR2 as LRSPGD (reference sequence). There are 14 residues in the CDR3. The part of the CDR3 DNA that was read is TGCACCTGCAGTGAGACTGGGGGCTCCTAT. Its translation: CTCSETGGSY. The entire CDR3 protein is CTCSETGGSYEQYF.

This clone has just a few counts. Germline and genes: mouse. The CDR3 end falls 4 residues outside the read, so it is completed with the germline J gene. This sample includes further DNA sequences coding for the same CDR3. V gene TRBV31 combines with J gene TRBJ2-3; 8 nucleotides agree with TRBD2. The V and J ends lost 3 bases and 1 base, in that order; junction bases with no gene match: 3. The length of the CDR3 is 14 residues. Germline loops: CDR1 GKSSPN, CDR2 SITVG. The CDR3 region is CAWSLTGGAETLYF. CDR3 DNA, as far as it was read: TGTGCCTGGAGCCTGACTGGGGGTGCAGAA.

In regard to this clone: Mouse gene names and germline throughout. The covered CDR3 bases are TGTGCCAGCGCCAACTGGGGGAGTGCAGAA. As protein: CASANWGSAE. The whole CDR3 reads CASANWGSAETLYF. V and J are TRBV13-2 and TRBJ2-3; 8 bases agree with TRBD2. The CDR3 end is not reached by the read, which stops 4 residues before it; the germline J gene fills it in. The CDR3 has 14 residues. Germline-derived CDR1 and CDR2 are NNHNN and SYGAGS (reference sequence). V shed 6 bases, J shed 0 bases, and the junction held 3 bases outside the gene matches.

This clone was counted a few times. The gene names here belong to mouse. The CDR3 goes on 4 residues after the read ends, and that part is filled in from the germline J gene. Other DNA sequences in this specimen translate into the identical CDR3. This chain joins TRBV13-2 and TRBJ2-5, with D perhaps matching TRBD1 (5 bases). The germline CDR1 and CDR2 sequences are NNHNN and SYGAGS (reference sequence). The CDR3 spans 12 residues. The chain's CDR3 is CASGERGDTQYF. Partial CDR3 DNA: TGTGCCAGCGGTGAGAGGGGAGAC.

Turning to this clone: Mouse germline and gene names are used. The read stops 4 residues short of the end of the CDR3; the missing end is completed from the germline J gene. Other DNA sequences in the sample encode the same CDR3. The chain recombines TRBV13-2 with TRBJ1-2, with D unresolved. Germline-derived CDR1 and CDR2 are NNHNN and SYGAGS (reference sequence). Deletions cut 0 bases from V and 4 bases from J, with 4 bases between. This CDR3 contains 12 residues. The CDR3 protein is CASGDAGSDYTF. The sequenced CDR3 bases are TGTGCCAGCGGTGATGCTGGCTCC.

As regards this clone: The genes and germline here are from mouse. The read ends 4 residues before the CDR3 terminus; that terminus is restored from the germline J gene. The chain is built from TRBV2 and TRBJ2-3, with D possibly matching TRBD1 (6 bases). Trimming shortened V by 3 bases and J by 0 bases, and 10 bases separated the two germline ends. The CDR3 sequence is 15 residues long. The germline gives CDR1 LGHNA, CDR2 YSYQKL. The CDR3 DNA, read in part, is TGTGCCAGCAGCCAGGGACAAACTAGTGCAGAA. This sequence encodes CASSQGQTSAE. The whole CDR3 protein is CASSQGQTSAETLYF.

For this clone: Mouse germline and gene names are used. The chain's CDR3 is CASSQDSGGVYAEQFF. Incomplete CDR3 DNA: TGTGCCAGCAGCCAAGATTCTGGGGGGGTCTATGCT. The gene calls are TRBV5 and TRBJ2-1, with 9 bases identical to TRBD2. Read data end 4 residues before the CDR3 end; the end is taken from the germline J gene. Germline CDR1 and CDR2: LGHNA and YNLKQL (reference sequence). Unmatched junction bases numbered 3, after V lost 0 bases and J lost 3 bases. The length of the CDR3 is 16 residues.

This clone was detected a few times. These gene names are mouse names. At the DNA level, this CDR3 is encoded by other sequences in the same sample as well. The CDR3 here is CASGDRGANTGQLYF. CDR3 DNA (partial): TGTGCCAGCGGTGACAGGGGCGCAAACACCGGG. This rearrangement joins TRBV13-2 to TRBJ2-2; possibly TRBD1 for D (6 bases). Read data end 4 residues before the CDR3 end; the end is taken from the germline J gene. Germline V lookup: CDR1 NNHNN, CDR2 SYGAGS (reference sequence). CDR3 length equals 15 residues. V was trimmed by 2 bases and J by 0 bases, leaving 8 bases between them.

As concerns this clone: Genes and germline are mouse. The read terminates 4 residues ahead of where the CDR3 ends, so the germline J gene completes it. The chain is built from TRBV13-3 and TRBJ2-2; TRBD1 agrees at 10 bases. Germline lookup yields CDR1 NNHDY and CDR2 SYVADS. The J segment lost 2 bases and the V segment lost 1 base, leaving 2 bases of the junction unmatched. This CDR3 comprises 16 residues. The CDR3 is CASSDWDRGNTGQLYF. Incomplete CDR3 DNA: TGTGCCAGCAGTGATTGGGACAGGGGTAACACCGGG.

As regards this clone: Gene names follow the mouse nomenclature. The sequence runs out 4 residues before the end of the CDR3; the remainder is reconstructed from the germline J gene. The identical CDR3 is also encoded by other nucleotide sequences in the sample. The chain combines TRBV1 with TRBJ2-7; 10 bases are a match to TRBD2. There are 15 residues in the CDR3. Looked up from germline, CDR1 is NSQYPW and CDR2 is LRSPGD (reference sequence). The CDR3 spells CTCSADWGGRDEQYF. CDR3 DNA, as far as it was read: TGCACCTGCAGTGCAGACTGGGGGGGCAGAGAT.

This clone was counted a few times. Any gene name here is a mouse gene name. The read gets to within 3 residues of the CDR3 end, and the germline J gene fills in the rest. The chain combines TRBV13-3 with TRBJ1-6; D remains ambiguous. TRBJ1-6 is an ORF for which the function is uncertain. V lost 0 bases, J lost 4 bases, and 11 bases lay in between. CDR1 and CDR2 from the germline V gene are NNHDY and SYVADS. The CDR3 covers 16 residues. The part of the CDR3 DNA that was read is TGTGCCAGCAGTGATGAGGGTCCCCAATATAATTCGCCC. As protein: CASSDEGPQYNSP. The whole CDR3 is CASSDEGPQYNSPLYF.

This clone was recorded a few times. The listed genes are named as in mouse. The CDR3 end lies 4 residues beyond the end of the read and is filled in from the germline J gene. The sample carries other DNA sequences with the same CDR3. The rearrangement links TRBV19 to TRBJ2-7; TRBD2 matches 7 bases. Germline loops: CDR1 FNHDT, CDR2 SITEND (reference sequence). The CDR3 length is 14 residues. The J segment lost 0 bases and the V segment lost 2 bases, leaving 2 bases of the junction unmatched. The sequenced part of the CDR3 DNA is TGTGCCAGCAGTATTCTGGGGGTCTCCTAT. It yields the protein CASSILGVSY. The entire CDR3 protein reads CASSILGVSYEQYF. The entire variable domain, with the rest obtained from reference TRBV19 and TRBJ2-7, is as follows: GGIITQTPKFLIGQEGQKLTLKCQQNFNHDTMYWYRQDSGKGLRLIYYSITENDLQKGDLSEGYDASREKKSSFSLTVTSAQKNEMAVFLCASSILGVSYEQYFGPGTRLTVL.

Only a few counts were recorded for this clone. Gene names follow the mouse nomenclature. The observed sequence ends 4 residues before the CDR3 terminus, with the missing tail filled in from the germline J gene. V usage is TRBV19 and J usage is TRBJ2-1; D is uncertain. The CDR3 loop spans 11 amino acids. Per germline, CDR1 FNHDT and CDR2 SITEND (reference sequence). CDR3 protein: CASKEGTEQFF. The part of the CDR3 DNA that was read is TGTGCCAGCAAAGAGGGTACT.

As concerns this clone: Gene labels here are mouse ones. The CDR3 end lies 4 residues beyond the end of the read and is filled in from the germline J gene. The rearrangement joins TRBV1 to TRBJ2-1, with a weak D call TRBD1 (5 bases). This CDR3 is built from 15 residues. V lost 0 bases to trimming and J lost 5 bases, with 11 bases between them. Germline V gene data show CDR1 as NSQYPW and CDR2 as LRSPGD (reference sequence). The covered CDR3 bases are TGCACCTGCAGTGCAGATCTCCAGGGCCATGCT. It codes for CTCSADLQGHA. The whole CDR3 sequence reads CTCSADLQGHAEQFF.

At least ten counts were recorded for this clone. All gene names here are mouse names. The sequenced CDR3 bases are TGTGCTAGCAGCCCACGACAGGGGGGTGCT. Its protein product is CASSPRQGGA. The whole CDR3 reads CASSPRQGGAEQFF. The rearrangement joins TRBV17 to TRBJ2-1; the match to TRBD1 covers 9 bases. The CDR3 end is not reached by the read, which stops 4 residues before it; the germline J gene fills it in. The CDR3 consists of 14 residues. Germline CDR1 reads MNHDT; CDR2 reads YYDKIL. V shed 6 bases, J shed 6 bases, and the junction held 6 bases outside the gene matches.

There are a few counts of this clone. Mouse gene names and germline throughout. The CDR3 is cut off 4 residues early in the read; its end comes from the germline J gene. Other DNA sequences from this sample encode an identical CDR3 as well. The chain recombines TRBV1 with TRBJ2-1; 10 bases are a match to TRBD2. This CDR3 contains 14 residues. Trimming at V came to 3 bases and at J to 4 bases, leaving 0 bases not matched to a gene. Germline V CDR1 and CDR2: NSQYPW, LRSPGD (reference sequence). The covered CDR3 bases are TGCACCTGCAGTGCGACTGGGGGGTATGCT. Amino acids: CTCSATGGYA. The CDR3 as a whole reads CTCSATGGYAEQFF.

Turning to this clone: Each gene name is a mouse one. The DNA ends 4 residues before the CDR3 does, and the rest of the CDR3 is filled in from the germline J gene. The rearrangement uses TRBV13-1 and TRBJ2-5; TRBD1 agrees at 7 bases. CDR1 NSHNY and CDR2 SYGAGN come from the germline V gene. The CDR3 contains 14 residues. Losses at the gene ends were 5 bases for V and 3 bases for J; bases not matched to a gene: 6. CDR3: CASRSRDSQDTQYF. CDR3 bases read: TGTGCCAGCAGATCCCGGGACAGTCAAGAC.